Below, 32 T cell receptor beta chains from the same sample are listed, as sequenced in a study of blood T cells in healthy people across ages (dated by TCRdb to the mid-2010s). Libraries were made using 5' RACE. Instrument on record: Illumina HiSeq 2500. The second PCR ran for about 6 to 12 cycles and used a J-beta primer mix along with a sample-barcoded 5' primer. The raw public data were reprocessed by TCRdb itself: fastp quality trimming at Q25, MiXCR clonotype calling, in-frame beta chains only. Rows are unified per CDR3 protein, each entry keeping the most common DNA and genes. This sample is represented by 1.5 million to 2 million distinct CDR3 sequences; roughly 32% of them were singletons. Approximately 11% of the sample comes from the top ten. Sequences were obtained from blood. Receptor source: a woman in her twenties or thirties in good health.

The DNA for the CDR3 is TGTGCCAGCAGCCAACGGAGCGGGACGTACGAGCAGTTCTTC. It codes for CASSQRSGTYEQFF. The rearrangement joins TRBV3-1 to TRBJ2-1; 7 bases are a match to TRBD2. V shed 2 bases, J shed 10 bases, and the junction held 8 bases outside the gene matches. Germline V gives CDR1 LGHDT, CDR2 YNNKEL (reference sequence). CDR3 size: 14 residues.

This chain uses TRBV6-5 with TRBJ1-2; D may be TRBD1 (5 bases). Trimming removed 5 bases at V and 4 bases at J, with 17 bases between. The CDR3 consists of 15 residues. CDR1 MNHEY and CDR2 SVGAGI come from the germline V gene. CDR3: CASSPRQGDFYGYTF. The CDR3 nucleotides read TGTGCCAGCAGTCCACGTCAAGGGGATTTCTATGGCTACACCTTC.

This clonotype has more than one count but fewer than ten. This sequence joins TRBV24-1 and TRBJ2-1; D call uncertain. The V gene's germline CDR1 is KGHDR and CDR2 SFDVKD. Trimming cost V 4 bases and J 8 bases, with 5 bases left between them. The CDR3 has 11 amino acids. The chain's CDR3 is CATSEGYEQFF. CDR3 coding DNA: TGTGCCACCAGTGAGGGATATGAGCAGTTCTTC.

A few counts support this clonotype. The J gene is TRBJ2-1, the V gene TRBV4-1; D call uncertain. The V and J ends lost 1 base and 14 bases respectively, with 15 bases between them. The CDR3 runs to 13 residues. In germline, CDR1 is MGHRA, CDR2 YSYEKL. The chain's CDR3 is CASSQVIHPVEFF. The CDR3 DNA reads as TGCGCCAGCAGCCAAGTCATTCACCCCGTGGAGTTCTTC.

This rearrangement joins TRBV2 to TRBJ2-5; no reliable D call. V was pared by 0 bases and J by 0 bases, with 8 bases between. Germline CDR1 and CDR2: SNHLY and FYNNEI. The CDR3 runs 15 residues. The CDR3 DNA is TGTGCCAGCAGTGAAGCGCTTAGCTACCAAGAGACCCAGTACTTC. Translated: CASSEALSYQETQYF. Drawing the rest from reference TRBV2 and TRBJ2-5, the complete variable domain is EPEVTQTPSHQVTQMGQEVILRCVPISNHLYFYWYRQILGQKVEFLVSFYNNEISEKSEIFDDQFSVERPDGSNFTLKIRSTKLEDSAMYFCASSEALSYQETQYFGPGTRLLVL.

There are a few counts of this clonotype. The chain has TRBV29-1 and TRBJ2-1; D uncertain. CDR3 size: 16 residues. V was pared by 6 bases and J by 0 bases, with 18 bases between. Germline V gene sequence: CDR1 SQVTM, CDR2 ANQGSEA. The CDR3 coding sequence is TGCAGCGTGGTGGGTGAGGCGGTTCGCTCCTACAATGAGCAGTTCTTC. Amino acids: CSVVGEAVRSYNEQFF.

The chain employs TRBV19 and TRBJ1-1; tentative D call: TRBD1 (5 bases). Between the trimmed V and J ends, which lost 4 bases and 3 bases, there was a span of 15 bases. The germline V gene has CDR1 LNHDA and CDR2 SQIVND (reference sequence). This CDR3 contains 15 residues. CDR3 bases: TGTGCCAGTAGTACCCCGACAGTTGAGTACACTGAAGCTTTCTTT. Its translation: CASSTPTVEYTEAFF. The complete variable domain, with remaining parts taken from reference TRBV19 and TRBJ1-1, reads DGGITQSPKYLFRKEGQNVTLSCEQNLNHDAMYWYRQDPGQGLRLIYYSQIVNDFQKGDIAEGYSVSREKKESFPLTVTSAQKNPTAFYLCASSTPTVEYTEAFFGQGTRLTVV.

This chain joins TRBV9 and TRBJ2-1, with 8 bases fitting TRBD2. Germline CDR1 and CDR2: SGDLS and YYNGEE. The CDR3 length is 19 residues. Trimming took 1 base from V and 2 from J; bases not matched to a gene: 14. The CDR3 DNA sequence: TGTGCCAGCAGCGTACTCTCAATTACTAGCGGCTCCCCCTACAATGAGCAGTTCTTC. Translation: CASSVLSITSGSPYNEQFF.

This clonotype appeared a few times. The CDR3, as DNA: TGTGCCAGCACCGGGCCCCCTAGCCGGGATGAGCAGTTCTTC. Amino acids: CASTGPPSRDEQFF. The genes are TRBV2 and TRBJ2-1; the D gene is possibly TRBD2 (5 bases). The V end was cut by 7 bases, the J end by 8 bases, with 18 bases between. This CDR3 has 14 amino acids. Germline V CDR1 and CDR2: SNHLY, FYNNEI.

This clonotype was found many times. The chain couples TRBV2 to TRBJ2-7, with no clear D. The V and J ends lost 2 bases and 3 bases respectively, with 2 bases between them. The CDR3 spans 11 residues. Per germline, CDR1 SNHLY and CDR2 FYNNEI. In DNA, the CDR3 is TGTGCCAGCAGTGAATACTACGAGCAGTACTTC. The encoded protein is CASSEYYEQYF.

The CDR3 region has the DNA TGTGCCAGCAGCTTCACAGGTTTTGACACCGGGGAGCTGTTTTTT. This gives the protein CASSFTGFDTGELFF. V usage is TRBV13 and J usage is TRBJ2-2, with TRBD1 as a possible D gene (5 bases). V shed 3 bases and J shed 3 bases, with 11 bases lying between them. There are 15 residues in the CDR3. The V gene's germline CDR1 is PRHDT and CDR2 FYEKMQ (reference sequence). The complete variable domain, with remaining parts taken from reference TRBV13 and TRBJ2-2, reads AAGVIQSPRHLIKEKRETATLKCYPIPRHDTVYWYQQGPGQDPQFLISFYEKMQSDKGSIPDRFSAQQFSDYHSELNMSSLELGDSALYFCASSFTGFDTGELFFGEGSRLTVL.

This clonotype was seen a handful of times. The V call is TRBV29-1, the J call TRBJ1-2, with 7 bases lining up with TRBD1. CDR1 is SQVTM and CDR2 is ANQGSEA in the germline V gene. The CDR3 covers 14 residues. The V and J ends lost 2 bases and 7 bases, in that order; junction bases with no gene match: 10. DNA of the CDR3: TGCAGCGTTGAAAATGGGGCTCCAGGGGGTGGCTACACCTTC. This gives the protein CSVENGAPGGGYTF.

This clonotype was seen only a few times. The chain recombines TRBV20-1 with TRBJ1-1, with D hard to call. This CDR3 region has 12 residues. Trimming pared 4 bases from V and 0 bases from J, leaving 6 bases between. Per germline, CDR1 DFQATT and CDR2 SNEGSKA (reference sequence). The CDR3 DNA sequence: TGCAGTGCTACTTATATGAACACTGAAGCTTTCTTT. Encoded protein: CSATYMNTEAFF.

The chain carries TRBV30 and TRBJ1-1, with a tentative D call TRBD1 (6 bases). Per the germline V gene, CDR1 is GTSNPN and CDR2 is SVGIG (reference sequence). The CDR3 consists of 10 residues. Trimming cost V 3 bases and J 12 bases, with 11 bases left between them. The CDR3 sequence: CAWSDRKTFF. The CDR3 nucleotides read TGTGCCTGGAGCGACAGGAAAACTTTCTTT.

This clonotype was seen a few times. The CDR3 DNA sequence: TGTGCCAGCGCGCCCTCCACCGCGAGGCCCTACGAGCAGTACTTC. Translation: CASAPSTARPYEQYF. This chain uses TRBV7-9 with TRBJ2-7; the D is unclear. This CDR3 is 15 amino acids long. V lost 8 bases and J lost 2, with 19 bases in between. Germline-derived CDR1 and CDR2 are SEHNR and FQNEAQ (reference sequence).

This clonotype was counted once. The rearrangement links TRBV6-1 to TRBJ2-7, with 9 bases lining up with TRBD1. TRBJ2-5 explains the end of the DNA better; the J call may be wrong. CDR3 length equals 14 residues. The V gene's germline CDR1 is MNHNS and CDR2 SASEGT. This chain's CDR3 is CASSEGTGAWTQYF. In DNA form, the CDR3 reads TGTGCCAGCAGTGAAGGGACAGGGGCTTGGACCCAGTACTTC.

This clonotype was seen many times. The gene calls are TRBV5-5 and TRBJ1-2; 9 bases are shared with TRBD1. The J segment lost 5 bases and the V segment lost 3 bases, leaving 11 bases of the junction unmatched. The CDR3 spans 16 residues. Germline V lookup: CDR1 SGHKS, CDR2 YYEKEE (reference sequence). The CDR3 sequence: CASSSSLDRGLYGYTF. The CDR3 DNA follows: TGTGCCAGCAGCTCCTCGCTGGACAGGGGACTATATGGCTACACCTTC. Full variable domain (remainder filled in from reference TRBV5-5 and TRBJ1-2): DAGVTQSPTHLIKTRGQQVTLRCSPISGHKSVSWYQQVLGQGPQFIFQYYEKEERGRGNFPDRFSARQFPNYSSELNVNALLLGDSALYLCASSSSLDRGLYGYTFGSGTRLTVV.

This clonotype was picked up many times. The chain couples TRBV29-1 to TRBJ1-1, with D unresolved. Germline V gene sequence: CDR1 SQVTM, CDR2 ANQGSEA. Trimming took off 3 bases at V and 1 base at J, with 3 bases between the two ends. The CDR3 extends over 11 amino acids. CDR3 protein: CSVEENTEAFF. In DNA form, the CDR3 reads TGCAGCGTTGAGGAGAACACTGAAGCTTTCTTT.

The sample holds a few counts of this clonotype. The rearrangement links TRBV9 to TRBJ2-3; D unclear. Trimming removed 3 bases at V and 2 bases at J, with 16 bases between. Germline CDR1 reads SGDLS; CDR2 reads YYNGEE. The CDR3 is 16 residues long. In DNA, the CDR3 is TGTGCCAGCAGCGAGGCATACGGACCACACACAGATACGCAGTATTTT. This encodes CASSEAYGPHTDTQYF.

On this clonotype: The junction and the germline gene differ at one end; a read error may be behind it. The chain combines TRBV4-1 with TRBJ2-5; no clear D gene. CDR1 MGHRA and CDR2 YSYEKL come from the germline V gene. The CDR3 length is 15 residues. CDR3 sequence reads: CARSPFLGSGNEQYF. CDR3 sequence (DNA): TGCGCCCGCAGCCCTTTCTTGGGGTCGGGCAATGAGCAGTACTTC.

The rearrangement joins TRBV5-4 to TRBJ2-2; D possibly corresponds to TRBD1 (7 bases). In germline, CDR1 is SGHNT, CDR2 YYREEE (reference sequence). The CDR3 has 15 amino acids. V was pared by 5 bases and J by 2 bases, with 13 bases between. Here the CDR3 reads CASRPQGGNTGELFF. In DNA form, the CDR3 reads TGTGCCAGCAGACCTCAGGGGGGAAACACCGGGGAGCTGTTTTTT.

This clonotype occurred a few times. The chain combines TRBV21-1 with TRBJ1-5. TRBV21-1 is recorded as a pseudogene. This CDR3 is 16 amino acids long. The CDR3, as DNA: TGTGCCAGCAGCCAAGGAACCACCTATAGCAATCAGCCCCAGCATTTT. Its translation is CASSQGTTYSNQPQHF.

In the case of this clonotype: This may arise from a read error, as a much more abundant clone is one base away. V gene TRBV29-1 combines with J gene TRBJ2-1, with 9 bases lining up with TRBD1. V lost 7 bases to trimming and J lost 3 bases; unmatched junction nucleotides: 7. Germline V gene lookup returns CDR1 SQVTM and CDR2 ANQGSEA. This CDR3 contains 14 residues. This chain's CDR3 is CSAAEGQGYNEQFF. In nucleotides, the CDR3 is TGCAGCGCCGCGGAGGGACAGGGCTACAATGAGCAGTTCTTC.

About this clonotype: A much larger clone sits a single nucleotide away, making a read error possible. The chain carries TRBV9 and TRBJ1-2; unclear D gene. The germline V gene has CDR1 SGDLS and CDR2 YYNGEE. The ends were cut back, 0 bases at V and 3 bases at J, with 6 bases in the middle. The CDR3 consists of 13 residues. The CDR3 coding sequence is TGTGCCAGCAGCGTAGAAGGGCACTATGGCTACACCTTC. Translated: CASSVEGHYGYTF.

This clonotype has only a few counts. V and J are TRBV9 and TRBJ1-4; D remains ambiguous. Germline V gene lookup returns CDR1 SGDLS and CDR2 YYNGEE. The CDR3 is 15 amino acids. V lost 0 bases and J 5 bases, leaving 11 bases between the germline ends. This CDR3 is CASSVGAGINEKLFF. Written as DNA, the CDR3 is TGTGCCAGCAGCGTAGGGGCGGGAATAAATGAAAAACTGTTTTTT. Full variable domain (missing parts from reference TRBV9 and TRBJ1-4): DSGVTQTPKHLITATGQRVTLRCSPRSGDLSVYWYQQSLDQGLQFLIQYYNGEERAKGNILERFSAQQFPDLHSELNLSSLELGDSALYFCASSVGAGINEKLFFGSGTQLSVL.

This clonotype was observed a few times. This chain uses TRBV11-2 with TRBJ1-1; D possibly corresponds to TRBD1 (6 bases). This CDR3 has 16 residues. CDR1 SGHAT and CDR2 FQNNGV come from the germline V gene. Trimming pared 4 bases from V and 0 bases from J, leaving 15 bases between. The CDR3 DNA is TGTGCCAGCAGCTCCGCCGGGGGCCGCATGAACACTGAAGCTTTCTTT. Protein product: CASSSAGGRMNTEAFF.

The genes are TRBV20-1 and TRBJ2-1, with no clear D. V lost 6 bases and J 0 bases, leaving 15 bases between the germline ends. The germline gives CDR1 DFQATT, CDR2 SNEGSKA (reference sequence). CDR3 size: 15 residues. The CDR3 coding sequence is TGCAGTGCGGACCGGACGACGAGCTCCTACAATGAGCAGTTCTTC. This codes for CSADRTTSSYNEQFF.

The gene calls are TRBV20-1 and TRBJ2-4; D gene unclear. Trimming removed 0 bases at V and 0 bases at J, with 6 bases between. The CDR3 length is 14 residues. The germline V gene encodes CDR1 DFQATT and CDR2 SNEGSKA (reference sequence). Written as DNA, the CDR3 is TGCAGTGCTAGAGATATCCGAGCCAAAAACATTCAGTACTTC. Its protein product is CSARDIRAKNIQYF.

There are many counts of this clonotype. The chain is built from TRBV7-2 and TRBJ2-6; no firm D call. Trimming pared 9 bases from V and 6 bases from J, leaving 9 bases between. CDR3 size: 12 residues. The germline V gene encodes CDR1 SGHTA and CDR2 FQGNSA. The CDR3 is CARGSLANVLTF. CDR3 DNA: TGTGCCAGGGGTTCCTTGGCCAACGTCCTGACTTTC.

This chain uses TRBV18 with TRBJ2-2; D not certain. V was cut by 2 bases and J by 2 bases, with 9 bases left in between. This CDR3 has 15 amino acids. Germline V gene lookup returns CDR1 KGHSH and CDR2 LQKENI. This chain's CDR3 is CASSPMGRNTGELFF. The CDR3, as DNA: TGTGCCAGCTCACCAATGGGTCGTAACACCGGGGAGCTGTTTTTT.

This clonotype has a handful of counts. The chain recombines TRBV30 with TRBJ2-3, with D hard to call. There are 14 residues in the CDR3. V was shortened by 0 bases and J by 2 bases, with 9 bases between the two germline ends. CDR1 is GTSNPN, CDR2 SVGIG, per germline (reference sequence). The CDR3 DNA reads TGTGCCTGGAGTGTGGGAACCATCACAGATACGCAGTATTTT. Translating it yields CAWSVGTITDTQYF.

This chain joins TRBV20-1 and TRBJ1-2; 7 bases are shared with TRBD1. CDR1 and CDR2 (germline): DFQATT, SNEGSKA (reference sequence). This CDR3 is built from 12 residues. This chain's CDR3 is CGGATGIGGYTF. The CDR3 bases are TGCGGTGGGGCGACAGGGATAGGGGGCTACACCTTC.